This T cell receptor (beta chain) stems from a study of cytomegalovirus exposure and HLA in healthy donors. Study in general: Genotyping showed 81% of hundreds of donors falling in the Caucasian-associated ancestry cluster.

As to this clone: Its antigen is as yet unknown.

CDR3 size: 14 residues. Trimming stripped 5 bases from V and 6 bases from J, with 14 bases between. From germline, CDR1 is SNHLY and CDR2 FYNNEI. General study results and limits: Later on, analysis showed that most CMV-associated TCR beta chains appeared to be HLA-restricted.

Primers: 60 Vbeta forward and 13 Jbeta reverse. TCRdb's table, derived via immunoSEQ multiplex PCR, lists solely in-frame clones and lacks some. This sample carries about 200,000 clones, approximately 85% of them seen once, and the ten largest clones take 2.7%. This clonotype was obtained from a woman aged 40 to 50 in good health and CMV-seronegative. Sequenced input: PBMCs. This chain joins TRBV2 and TRBJ1-5, with D unresolved. The CDR3 DNA reads TGTGCCAGCAGTCAAACGGGGTTTGGTCAGCCCCAGCATTTT. Encoded protein: CASSQTGFGQPQHF.